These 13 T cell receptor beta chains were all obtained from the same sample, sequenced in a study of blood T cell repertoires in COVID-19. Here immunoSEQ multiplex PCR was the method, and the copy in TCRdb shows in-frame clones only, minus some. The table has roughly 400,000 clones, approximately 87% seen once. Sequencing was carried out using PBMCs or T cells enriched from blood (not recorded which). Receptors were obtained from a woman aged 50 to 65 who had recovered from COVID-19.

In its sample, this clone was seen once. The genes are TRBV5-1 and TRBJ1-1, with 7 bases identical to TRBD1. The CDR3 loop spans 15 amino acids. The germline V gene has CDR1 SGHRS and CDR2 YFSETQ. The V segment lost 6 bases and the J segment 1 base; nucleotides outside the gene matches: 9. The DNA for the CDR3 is TGCGCCAGCACCCCAGGTCCAGGGGGGAACACTGAAGCTTTCTTT. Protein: CASTPGPGGNTEAFF.

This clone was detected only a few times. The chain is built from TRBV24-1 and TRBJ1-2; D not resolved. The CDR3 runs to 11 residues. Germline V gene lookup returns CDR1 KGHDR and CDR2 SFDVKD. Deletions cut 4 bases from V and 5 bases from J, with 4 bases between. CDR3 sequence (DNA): TGTGCCACCAGTGACTATTATGGCTACACCTTC. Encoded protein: CATSDYYGYTF.

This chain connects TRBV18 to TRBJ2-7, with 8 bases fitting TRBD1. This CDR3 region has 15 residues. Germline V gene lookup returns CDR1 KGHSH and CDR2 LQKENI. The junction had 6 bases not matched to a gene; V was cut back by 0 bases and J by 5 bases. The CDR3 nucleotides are TGTGCCAGCTCACCACCCGGACAGGGTAACCACGAGCAGTACTTC. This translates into CASSPPGQGNHEQYF.

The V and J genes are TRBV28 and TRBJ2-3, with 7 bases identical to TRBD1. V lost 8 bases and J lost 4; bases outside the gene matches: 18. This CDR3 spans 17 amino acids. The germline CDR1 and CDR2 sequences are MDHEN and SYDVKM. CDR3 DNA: TGTGCCAGCGGCACAGGGGCATTAGAGGATCGAGCAGATACGCAGTATTTT. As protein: CASGTGALEDRADTQYF. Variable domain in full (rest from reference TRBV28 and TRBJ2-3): DVKVTQSSRYLVKRTGEKVFLECVQDMDHENMFWYRQDPGLGLRLIYFSYDVKMKEKGDIPEGYSVSREKKERFSLILESASTNQTSMYLCASGTGALEDRADTQYFGPGTRLTVL.

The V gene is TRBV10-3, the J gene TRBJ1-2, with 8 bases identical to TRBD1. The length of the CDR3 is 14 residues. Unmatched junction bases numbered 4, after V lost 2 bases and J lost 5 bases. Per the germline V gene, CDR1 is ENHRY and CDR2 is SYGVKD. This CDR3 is CAISEGQGEYGYTF. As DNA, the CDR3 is TGTGCCATCAGTGAGGGACAGGGCGAGTATGGCTACACCTTC.

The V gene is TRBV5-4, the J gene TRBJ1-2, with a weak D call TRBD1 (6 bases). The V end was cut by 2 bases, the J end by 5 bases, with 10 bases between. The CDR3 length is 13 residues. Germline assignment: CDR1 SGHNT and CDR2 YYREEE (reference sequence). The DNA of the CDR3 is TGTGCCAGCAGCTTCGGACAGCCATATGGCTACACCTTC. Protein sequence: CASSFGQPYGYTF.

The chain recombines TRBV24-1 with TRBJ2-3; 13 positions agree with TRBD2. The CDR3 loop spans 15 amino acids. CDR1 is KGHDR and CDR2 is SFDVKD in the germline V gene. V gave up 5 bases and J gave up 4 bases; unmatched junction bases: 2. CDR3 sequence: CATSGGTSGADTQYF. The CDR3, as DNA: TGTGCCACCAGTGGGGGGACTAGCGGGGCAGATACGCAGTATTTT.

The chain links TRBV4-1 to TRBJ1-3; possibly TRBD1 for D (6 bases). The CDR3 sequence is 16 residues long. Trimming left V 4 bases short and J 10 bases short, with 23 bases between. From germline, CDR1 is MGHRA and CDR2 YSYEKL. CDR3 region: CASSPNQGTALSTIYF. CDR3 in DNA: TGCGCCAGCAGCCCAAACCAGGGGACGGCCCTGAGTACCATATATTTT.

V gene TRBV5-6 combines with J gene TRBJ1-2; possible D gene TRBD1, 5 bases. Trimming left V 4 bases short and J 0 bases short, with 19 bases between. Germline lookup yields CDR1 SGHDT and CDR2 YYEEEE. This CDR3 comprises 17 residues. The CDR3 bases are TGTGCCAGCAGCCCCCTAGGAGGGGATCAAGCTAACTATGGCTACACCTTC. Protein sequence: CASSPLGGDQANYGYTF.

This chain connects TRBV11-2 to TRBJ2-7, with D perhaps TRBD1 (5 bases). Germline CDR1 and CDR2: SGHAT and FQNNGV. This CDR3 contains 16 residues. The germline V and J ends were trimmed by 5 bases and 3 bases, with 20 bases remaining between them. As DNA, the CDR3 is TGTGCCAGCAGCGGAGACGGACAACCTCTCCACTACGAGCAGTACTTC. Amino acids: CASSGDGQPLHYEQYF.

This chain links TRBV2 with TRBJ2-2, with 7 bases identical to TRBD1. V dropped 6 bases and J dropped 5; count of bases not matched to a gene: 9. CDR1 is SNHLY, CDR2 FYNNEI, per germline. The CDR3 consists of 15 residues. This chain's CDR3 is CASRGVRGRTGELFF. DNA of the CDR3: TGTGCCAGCAGGGGGGTGAGGGGGCGGACCGGGGAGCTGTTTTTT.

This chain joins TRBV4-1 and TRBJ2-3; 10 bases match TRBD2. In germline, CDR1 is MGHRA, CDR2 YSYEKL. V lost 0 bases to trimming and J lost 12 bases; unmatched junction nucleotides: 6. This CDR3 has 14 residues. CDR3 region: CASSQDLASGGQYF. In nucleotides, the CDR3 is TGCGCCAGCAGCCAAGATCTGGCTAGCGGGGGACAGTATTTT.

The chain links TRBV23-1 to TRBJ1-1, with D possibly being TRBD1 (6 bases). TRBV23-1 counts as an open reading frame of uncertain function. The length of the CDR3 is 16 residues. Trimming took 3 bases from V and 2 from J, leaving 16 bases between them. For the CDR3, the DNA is TGCGCCAGCAGTCAGGCGACCGACAGGTTAAACACTGAAGCTTTCTTT. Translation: CASSQATDRLNTEAFF.